The text below deals with one T cell receptor (beta chain). What it binds is unknown. One end of the junction is discordant with germline, which a read error may explain. The CDR3 is 19 amino acids. The germline gives CDR1 ENHRY, CDR2 SYGVKD. Co-extraction of both nucleic acids (RNA and DNA) used roughly 18-32 mg of unsorted bulk tissue. Chronic HBV infection affected patients, none of whom had received treatment. More than 80% viable tumor cells made up every tumor sample. The sample belongs to a study of tumor-infiltrating lymphocytes in primary liver carcinoma. Across the whole study: Samples produced roughly 3.65 to 7.5 million productive TCRbeta reads, comparable across tissue types. Points from the study as a whole: Top-250-clone fractions were significantly higher in tumors than in blood (p = 0.039).

TCR beta cDNA was reverse-transcribed from about 500 ng of total RNA. The reaction used a constant-region primer and ProtoScript II reverse transcriptase. Three nested multiplex PCR rounds, a slightly modified ARM-PCR method, built the TCR beta libraries. The first two PCR rounds used TRBV1-TRBV30 forward primers with a C-beta reverse primer, roughly 10 cycles each. MiXCR was run by TCRdb on the multiplex PCR reads, yielding one entry per CDR3 protein. Among roughly 80,000 distinct CDR3 sequences listed, 71% were seen once. This receptor was taken from a woman between 55 and 75 years old with primary liver carcinoma and hepatitis B virus infection. Input material: liver tumor tissue from sampling region 4. Described subset: tumor region T4, right-lateral pole. The J gene is TRBJ2-1, the V gene TRBV10-3, with 9 bases matching TRBD2. DNA for the CDR3: TGTACCATCAATGAGTCGACTACACCTAGGAGCGGGAGGATGAATGAGCAGTTCTTC. Residues: CTINESTTPRSGRMNEQFF.